In this sample, the clone carrying this T cell receptor (beta chain) turned up a few times. The data belong to a study of T cells in Graves' hyperthyroidism and ophthalmopathy. TCR beta CDR3 sequences were amplified from RNA transcripts. HTBI primers drove first-round RT-PCR of the TCR CDR3. Via MiXCR, TCRdb re-called the multiplex PCR reads, giving one row per CDR3 protein. This table holds roughly 720,000 distinct CDR3 sequences, approximately 15% found once. CDR3 length: 15 residues. Germline trimming cut 6 bases from V and 9 bases from J; bases unmatched to any gene: 6. This sequence originates from a man aged 50 to 60 with Graves' hyperthyroidism. This rearrangement joins TRBV12-3 or TRBV12-4 to TRBJ2-1, with 15 nucleotides matching TRBD2. Sequenced material: blood. The CDR3 DNA sequence: TGTGCCAGCAGCTGGACTAGCGGGAGGGCCGGTGAGCAGTTCTTC. This codes for CASSWTSGRAGEQFF.